This TCR beta chain was sequenced in a study of blood T cell repertoires in COVID-19 (dated by TCRdb to about 2020). As for the study more broadly: Samples from collaborators originated in the United States, Italy and Spain and spanned both the acute and convalescent phases of COVID-19. The prospective study material was composed of cDNA or gDNA derived from T cells, B-cell-depleted T cells, or PBMCs. The sample metadata nearly always contained a de-identified subject ID, COVID-19 status, age in years and sex. Deeply sampled blood TCRbeta repertoires from subjects exposed to, actively infected with, or recovered from COVID-19 were included in the dataset. Where available, HLA class I and class II types were taken from metadata supplied by the sample provider and were not determined by assay-based typing. A freely available public database, intended as a resource for researchers studying the immune response to SARS-CoV-2, is where the repertoires were released. Samples came from the ongoing ImmuneRACE study (first 160 participants) plus 1,254 subjects from 6 global collaborators. Overall results and qualifications from the work: The quantity of clinical and demographic metadata differed by source and by participant and was supplied without curation.

Concerning this clone itself: Its antigen target is currently unknown. No base qualities exist here, and no much larger clone lies one base off it.

Each collaborating institution followed its own protocols to collect whole blood in K2EDTA tubes. For TCRbeta analysis, collaborators shipped samples as frozen whole blood, isolated PBMCs, or DNA extracted from either of those sample types. The germline V gene supplies CDR1 MNHEY and CDR2 SVGEGT. V is pared back by 6 bases and J by 0 bases, with 24 bases lying between the germline termini. Counted from cysteine to phenylalanine, this CDR3 has 19 amino acids. The DNA shown is the 57-base CDR3, in frame from base 1. TCRbeta CDR3 regions were amplified from genomic DNA using the immunoSEQ Assay, a bias-controlled multiplex PCR. Regarding the original processing steps: Nucleated cell counts per sample were estimated from amplification of reference gene primers within the assay. Sequence reads were collapsed and filtered to measure the absolute abundance of every unique TCRbeta CDR3 rearrangement. For each sample, productive Simpson clonality was calculated as the square root of Simpson's diversity index over productive rearrangements. TCRdb retrieved this table from immuneACCESS and kept in-frame rearrangements only. Not all clones are present; in checked studies, unresolved V genes account for under half, and no reason is known for the remainder. That table is the source of V, J and clone size, and D and trimming were worked out from the DNA. Across this sample there are 150,000 to 200,000 clones, with more than 85% seen only once. 2.1% of the sample is in the top ten clones.

The sequence derives from a man in his 70s with active or convalescent COVID-19. Material: peripheral blood. This chain is built from TRBV6-2 or TRBV6-3 and TRBJ1-5; no D gene call is confident. The CDR3 amino acid sequence is: CASSISASLSPYSNQPQHF. Read as DNA, the sequence is TGTGCCAGCAGCATATCCGCGTCCCTCTCGCCATATAGCAATCAGCCCCAGCATTTT.